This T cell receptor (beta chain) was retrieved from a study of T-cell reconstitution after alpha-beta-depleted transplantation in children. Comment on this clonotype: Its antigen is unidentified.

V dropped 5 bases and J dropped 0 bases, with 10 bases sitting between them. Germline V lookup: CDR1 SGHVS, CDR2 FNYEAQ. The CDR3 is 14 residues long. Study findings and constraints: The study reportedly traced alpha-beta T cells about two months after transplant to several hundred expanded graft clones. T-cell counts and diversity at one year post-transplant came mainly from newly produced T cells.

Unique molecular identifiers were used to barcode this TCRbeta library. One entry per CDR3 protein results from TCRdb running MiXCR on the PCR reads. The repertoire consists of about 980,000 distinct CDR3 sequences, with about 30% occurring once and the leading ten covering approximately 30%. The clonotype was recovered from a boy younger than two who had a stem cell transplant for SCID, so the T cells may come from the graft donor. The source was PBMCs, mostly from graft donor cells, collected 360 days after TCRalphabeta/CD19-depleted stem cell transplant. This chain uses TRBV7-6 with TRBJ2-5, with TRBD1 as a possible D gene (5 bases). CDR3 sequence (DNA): TGTGCCAGCAGCCGACGACAGTACCAAGAGACCCAGTACTTC. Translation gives CASSRRQYQETQYF.